This entry concerns a single TCR beta chain. Its antigen is not identified. The CDR3 length is 15 residues. Germline values: CDR1 SGHTA, CDR2 FQGNSA. Across eight separate reactions for each sample, cDNA was made. Added by template switching were UMIs that each held a 6-nucleotide sample barcode. TCRdb processed the 5' RACE reads again and assigns one entry to each CDR3 protein, with no DNA. The sample's table shows more than 110,000 distinct CDR3 sequences. The sample belongs to a study of monozygotic twins with inflammatory bowel disease. General study points: Limited statistical power may explain no repertoire similarity difference between concordant and discordant twins.

The specimen was blood. This sequence originates from a human donor with ulcerative colitis or Crohn's disease, or a healthy co-twin of an affected twin (not recorded which). The rearrangement uses TRBV7-2 and TRBJ2-1; there is no DNA to check the TCRdb D call of TRBD1. The CDR3 sequence is CASSPGGRSNNEQFF. Complete variable domain (other parts from reference TRBV7-2 and TRBJ2-1): GAGVSQSPSNKVTEKGKDVELRCDPISGHTALYWYRQSLGQGLEFLIYFQGNSAPDKSGLPSDRFSAERTGGSVSTLTIQRTQQEDSAVYLCASSPGGRSNNEQFFGPGTRLTVL.